The clone carrying this TCR beta chain was observed a few times. Using a J-beta primer mix together with a sample-barcoded 5' primer, a second PCR was run for roughly 6 to 12 cycles. TCRdb used MiXCR to reprocess the 5' RACE reads, holding one entry per CDR3 protein. The sample has about 1 million distinct CDR3 sequences; approximately 25% are singletons. These data come from a study of blood T cells in healthy people across ages. There are 15 residues in the CDR3. CDR1 is SQVTM, CDR2 ANQGSEA, per germline. V shed 6 bases and J 2 bases; nucleotides not matched to a gene: 7. These data were also filed under a second study, of T cells of mothers and their children.

The TCR comes from a girl aged 2-10 years in good health. The V and J genes are TRBV29-1 and TRBJ2-3; 11 bases map to TRBD2. The sample was blood. This CDR3 reads CSVSTSGGITDTQYF. CDR3 DNA: TGCAGCGTCTCTACTAGCGGGGGCATCACAGATACGCAGTATTTT.